What follows describes a single TCR beta chain. Its antigen is not known. In germline, CDR1 is WSHSY, CDR2 SAAADI. The CDR3 runs 12 residues. V was trimmed by 3 bases and J by 5 bases, leaving 4 bases between them. Measured with immunoSEQ multiplex PCR; TCRdb has only the in-frame clones, and not every one. This sample has 75,000 to 95,000 clones, with under 90% found just once. The sample belongs to a study of a mutant IDH1 vaccine in newly diagnosed glioma. Looking at the study overall: The sex distribution of treated patients was around 60% male and about 38% female, with a mean age of 40.4 years. Patients got radiotherapy, temozolomide, or both beforehand, and most got both.

Noted time point: week 47, end of study. Alongside topical imiquimod, each dose of vaccine comprised 300 ug of mutant IDH1 20-mer peptide. Diagnosis in the donors showed new WHO grade 3 or 4 astrocytomas that were IDH1-mutant and ATRX-lost. The chain carries TRBV10-2 and TRBJ1-4; D unclear. The TCR originated in a woman aged 50 to 60 with glioma. Here the sequenced sample was PBMCs, taken from a glioma patient whose treatment included an IDH1 peptide vaccine. CDR3 coding DNA: TGCGCCAGCAGTGATGGAAATGAAAAACTGTTTTTT. Its translation: CASSDGNEKLFF.